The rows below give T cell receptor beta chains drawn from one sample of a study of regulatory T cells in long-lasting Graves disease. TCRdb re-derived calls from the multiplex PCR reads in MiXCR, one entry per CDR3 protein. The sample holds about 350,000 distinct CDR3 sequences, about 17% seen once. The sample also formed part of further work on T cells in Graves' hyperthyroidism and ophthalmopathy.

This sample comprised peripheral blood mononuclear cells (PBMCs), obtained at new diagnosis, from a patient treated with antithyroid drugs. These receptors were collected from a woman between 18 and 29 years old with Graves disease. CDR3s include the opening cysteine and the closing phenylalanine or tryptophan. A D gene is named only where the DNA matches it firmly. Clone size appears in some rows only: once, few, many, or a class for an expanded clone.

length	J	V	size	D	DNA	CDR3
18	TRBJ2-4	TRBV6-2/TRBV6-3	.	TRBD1	TGTGCCAGCAGGGATGACAGGGTGATTTTACGGGCCAAAAACATTCAGTACTTC	CASRDDRVILRAKNIQYF
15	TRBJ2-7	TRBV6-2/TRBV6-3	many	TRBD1	TGTGCCAGCAGTTACTCGACAGGGCCCTCCTACGAGCAGTACTTC	CASSYSTGPSYEQYF
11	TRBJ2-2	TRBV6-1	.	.	TGTGCCAGCAGCCCTCCCGGGGAGCTGCTTTTT	CASSPPGELLF
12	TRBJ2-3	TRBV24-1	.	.	TGTGCCACCAGGGGCTCATTGGATACGCAGTATTTT	CATRGSLDTQYF
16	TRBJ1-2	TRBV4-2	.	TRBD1	TGTGCCAGCAGCCAGACCCCCGGACAGGGTTATTATGGCTACACCTTC	CASSQTPGQGYYGYTF
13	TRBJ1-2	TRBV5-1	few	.	TGCGCCAGCAGCTCTCAGGGATTGGATGGCTACACCTTC	CASSSQGLDGYTF
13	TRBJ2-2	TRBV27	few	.	TGTGCCAGCGCCTCAGGGTCGGCCGGGGAGCTGTTTTTT	CASASGSAGELFF
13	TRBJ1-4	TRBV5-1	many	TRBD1	TGTGCCAGCAGCTCCACAGGGGGTGAAAAACTGTTTTTT	CASSSTGGEKLFF
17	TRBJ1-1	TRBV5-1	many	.	TGCGCCAGCAGCTTTAACCCTCCGGGGGCGGGGAACACTGAAGCTTTCTTT	CASSFNPPGAGNTEAFF
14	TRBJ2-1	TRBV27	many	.	TGTGCCAGCGGAAAGTCAGGGCCCTACAATGAGCAGTTCTTC	CASGKSGPYNEQFF
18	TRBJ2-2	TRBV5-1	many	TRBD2	TGCGCCAGCAGCTTGGAAGGCCCACTAGCGGGCCACCCCGGGGAGCTGTTTTTT	CASSLEGPLAGHPGELFF
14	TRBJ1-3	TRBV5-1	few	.	TGCGCCAGCAGCTTGGGTTTTCCTGGAAACACCATATATTTT	CASSLGFPGNTIYF
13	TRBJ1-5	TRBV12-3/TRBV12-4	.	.	TGTGCCAGCAGTCGGGCACGGGGGCAGCCCCAGCATTTT	CASSRARGQPQHF
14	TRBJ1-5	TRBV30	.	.	TGTGCCTGGCAACACCCTGGACAGAATCAGCCCCAGCATTTT	CAWQHPGQNQPQHF
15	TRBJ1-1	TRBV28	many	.	TGTGCCAGCAGGAAACAGGCCCTGGGGCGCACTGAAGCTTTCTTT	CASRKQALGRTEAFF
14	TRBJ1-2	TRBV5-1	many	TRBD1	TGCGCCAGCAGCTCGGAGGGACAGGGCTTCGGCTACACCTTC	CASSSEGQGFGYTF
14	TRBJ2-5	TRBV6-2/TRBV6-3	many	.	TGTGCCAGCAGTTCATTACCGTACCAAGAGACCCAGTACTTC	CASSSLPYQETQYF
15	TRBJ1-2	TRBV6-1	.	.	TGTGCCAGCAGTGCTCCAGGCGCTGCGGCGGGAGGCTACACCTTC	CASSAPGAAAGGYTF
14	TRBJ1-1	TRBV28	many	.	TGTGCCAGCAGGTCACCGGGACAGAACACTGAAGCTTTCTTT	CASRSPGQNTEAFF
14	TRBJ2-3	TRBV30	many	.	TGTGCCTGGAGACGTGGCCCAGCTGGAGATACGCAGTATTTT	CAWRRGPAGDTQYF
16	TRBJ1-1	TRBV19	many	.	TGTGCCAGTACCATAGGTGGCAGCGTGGGGAACACTGAAGCTTTCTTT	CASTIGGSVGNTEAFF
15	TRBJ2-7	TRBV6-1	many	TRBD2	TGTGCCAGCAAGGTAACTGTAGCGGGAGACTACGAGCAGTACTTC	CASKVTVAGDYEQYF
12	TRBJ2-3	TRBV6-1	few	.	TGTGCCAGCGAAGGGCGGTCAGATACGCAGTATTTT	CASEGRSDTQYF
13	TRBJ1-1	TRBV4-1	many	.	TGCGCCAGCAGCCCCAGGGTACGCAATGAAGCTTTCTTT	CASSPRVRNEAFF
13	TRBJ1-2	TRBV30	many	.	TGTGCCTGGAGCCGACAGGAGAACTATGGCTACACCTTC	CAWSRQENYGYTF
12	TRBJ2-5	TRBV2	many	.	TGTGCAGAGGGAGCAGGGGACGAGACCCAGTACTTC	CAEGAGDETQYF
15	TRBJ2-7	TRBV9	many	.	TGTGCCAGCAGCGTAGCGGGCACGGCCTCCTACGAGCAGTACTTC	CASSVAGTASYEQYF
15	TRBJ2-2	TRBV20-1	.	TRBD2	TGCAGTGCGCGACGGGGGGGTATAGGCACCGGGGAGCTGTTTTTT	CSARRGGIGTGELFF
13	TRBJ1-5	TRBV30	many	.	TGTGCCTGGAGTGTACAGCGGGGTCAGCCCCAGCATTTT	CAWSVQRGQPQHF
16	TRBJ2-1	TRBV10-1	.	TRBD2	TGCGCCAGCAGTGAAACTAGCGGCCTTCCCTACAATGAGCAGTTCTTC	CASSETSGLPYNEQFF
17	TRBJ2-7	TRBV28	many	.	TGTGCCAGCAGTTTACGTGTCTGGGACCGAGGCTCCTACGAGCAGTACTTC	CASSLRVWDRGSYEQYF
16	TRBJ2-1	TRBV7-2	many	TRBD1	TGTGCCAGCAGCTCGACCGGGACAGGGGCGGGGAATGAGCAGTTCTTC	CASSSTGTGAGNEQFF
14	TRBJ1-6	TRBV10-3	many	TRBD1	TGTGCCATCAGTGAAAGACAGGGTAATTCACCCCTCCACTTT	CAISERQGNSPLHF
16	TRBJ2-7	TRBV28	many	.	TGTGCCAGCAGTTTAAGGGCAGGTGGGTTCATAGACGAGCAGTACTTC	CASSLRAGGFIDEQYF
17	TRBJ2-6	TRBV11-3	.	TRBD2	TGTGCCAGCAGCTCAGCGGGGGGCGGCTCTGGGGCCAACGTCCTGACTTTC	CASSSAGGGSGANVLTF
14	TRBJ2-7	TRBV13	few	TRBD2	TGTGCCAGCAGCTTCACTAGCGGGAGACCCCACGGGTACTTC	CASSFTSGRPHGYF
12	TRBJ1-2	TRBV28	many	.	TGTGCCAGCAGTTTTTGGGTCTATGGCTACACCTTC	CASSFWVYGYTF
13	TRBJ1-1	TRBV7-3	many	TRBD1	TGTGCCAGCAGCACAGGGGGCGGCACTGAAGCTTTCTTT	CASSTGGGTEAFF
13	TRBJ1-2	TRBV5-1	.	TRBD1	TGCGCCAGCAGCTTGTCAGGGGGGGAAGGCTACACCTTC	CASSLSGGEGYTF
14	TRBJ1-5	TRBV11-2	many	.	TGTGCCAGCAGCTTAGATGCGGGCGCTCAGCCCCAGCATTTT	CASSLDAGAQPQHF
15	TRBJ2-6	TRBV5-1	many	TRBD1	TGCGCCAGCAGCTGGACAGGGTCTGGGGCCAACGTCCTGACTTTC	CASSWTGSGANVLTF
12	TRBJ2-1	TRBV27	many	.	TGTGCCAGCAGCGGGGGAGGGGGGTCGCAGTTCTTC	CASSGGGGSQFF
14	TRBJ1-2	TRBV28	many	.	TGTGCCAGCACGCCACGCGGGGGAAACTATGGCTACACCTTC	CASTPRGGNYGYTF
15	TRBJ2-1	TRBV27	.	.	TGTGCCAGCAGTTTGGCGCAGGGTGGGTACAATGAGCAGTTCTTC	CASSLAQGGYNEQFF
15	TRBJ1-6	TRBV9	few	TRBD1	TGTGCCAGCAACTTCCTTGGACAGGCTAATTCACCCCTCCACTTT	CASNFLGQANSPLHF
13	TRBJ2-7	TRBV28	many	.	TGTGCCAGCGTTTCGCCTGGTGGGTACGAGCAGTACTTC	CASVSPGGYEQYF
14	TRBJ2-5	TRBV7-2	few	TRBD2	TGTGCCAGCAGCTTCCGGGGGGGGGGAGAGACCCAGTACTTC	CASSFRGGGETQYF
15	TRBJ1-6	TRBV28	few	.	TGTGCCGTTAGGAGGGGGGGAGTTAGTAATTCACCCCTCCACTTT	CAVRRGGVSNSPLHF
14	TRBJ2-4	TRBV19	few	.	TGTGCCAGTAGTTCGACTAAGACTAAAAACATTCAGTACTTC	CASSSTKTKNIQYF
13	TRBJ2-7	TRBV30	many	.	TGTGCCTGGAGTGGGCGGGCCCGAAACGAGCAGTACTTC	CAWSGRARNEQYF
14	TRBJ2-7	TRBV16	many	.	TGTGCCAGCAGCCAATCTGGCAGGGGATACGAGCAGTACTTC	CASSQSGRGYEQYF
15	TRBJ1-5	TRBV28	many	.	TGTGCCAGCAGTCCGGACACTGTTAGCAATCAGCCCCAGCATTTT	CASSPDTVSNQPQHF
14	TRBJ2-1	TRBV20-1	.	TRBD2	TGCAGTGCCCAGAGGTCTAGCGGCTACAATGAGCAGTTCTTC	CSAQRSSGYNEQFF
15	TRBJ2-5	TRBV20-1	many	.	TGCAGTGCTAGAGATATCGGGCGGACACAAGAGACCCAGTACTTC	CSARDIGRTQETQYF